This is a list of T cell receptor beta chains from one sample in a study of blood T cell repertoires in COVID-19. TCRdb's table, derived via immunoSEQ multiplex PCR, lists solely in-frame clones and lacks some. The sample records some 45,000 clones, roughly 80% being singletons. The specimen sequenced was peripheral blood. The receptors here all came from a human donor in a cohort sampled during active COVID-19. Each CDR3 is given with its conserved first and last residue. The order of the fields is clone size, J gene, D gene, V gene, CDR3 protein, CDR3 DNA. A D gene is named only where the DNA matches it firmly. Where a row states a size, it is once, few, many or the class of an expanded clone; other rows omit it.

abundance: NA; j_gene: TRBJ1-5; d_gene: NA; v_gene: TRBV5-8; CDR3aa: CASSSGQNQPQHF; CDR3nt: TGTGCCAGCAGCTCTGGACAGAATCAGCCCCAGCATTTT
abundance: few; j_gene: TRBJ2-1; d_gene: TRBD2; v_gene: TRBV2; CDR3aa: CASRQGLAGDNEQFF; CDR3nt: TGTGCCAGCAGGCAGGGACTAGCGGGAGACAATGAGCAGTTCTTC
abundance: NA; j_gene: TRBJ2-3; d_gene: TRBD2; v_gene: TRBV15; CDR3aa: CATSRGSGSIGTDTQYF; CDR3nt: TGTGCCACCAGCAGAGGCAGCGGGAGTATCGGCACAGATACGCAGTATTTT
abundance: NA; j_gene: TRBJ1-4; d_gene: TRBD1; v_gene: TRBV29-1; CDR3aa: CSGGTATNEKLFF; CDR3nt: TGCAGCGGGGGGACAGCAACTAATGAAAAACTGTTTTTT
abundance: NA; j_gene: TRBJ2-3; d_gene: TRBD2; v_gene: TRBV5-5; CDR3aa: CASSPAGVADTQYF; CDR3nt: TGTGCCAGCAGCCCAGCGGGAGTTGCAGATACGCAGTATTTT
abundance: NA; j_gene: TRBJ1-2; d_gene: TRBD1; v_gene: TRBV28; CDR3aa: CASSRTGVGNGYTF; CDR3nt: TGTGCCAGCTCCCGGACAGGCGTGGGAAATGGCTACACCTTC
abundance: NA; j_gene: TRBJ2-7; d_gene: TRBD2; v_gene: TRBV11-3; CDR3aa: CASSPREGIEQYF; CDR3nt: TGTGCCAGCAGCCCCCGGGAGGGGATCGAGCAGTACTTC
abundance: few; j_gene: TRBJ1-6; d_gene: NA; v_gene: TRBV3-1/TRBV3-2; CDR3aa: CASRHPREVDSPLHF; CDR3nt: TGTGCCAGCAGACACCCGCGGGAGGTGGATTCACCCCTCCACTTT
abundance: NA; j_gene: TRBJ2-5; d_gene: NA; v_gene: TRBV5-1; CDR3aa: CASSPALGGQETQYF; CDR3nt: TGCGCCAGCAGCCCGGCACTAGGCGGGCAAGAGACCCAGTACTTC
abundance: NA; j_gene: TRBJ1-4; d_gene: NA; v_gene: TRBV5-4; CDR3aa: CASSLGAGRNEKLFF; CDR3nt: TGTGCCAGCAGCCTAGGGGCAGGCCGTAATGAAAAACTGTTTTTT
abundance: NA; j_gene: TRBJ2-2; d_gene: TRBD2; v_gene: TRBV4-3; CDR3aa: CARAPAAAGTSGSEENTGELFF; CDR3nt: TGCGCCCGGGCTCCAGCTGCGGCCGGGACTAGCGGGTCCGAAGAGAACACCGGGGAGCTGTTTTTT
abundance: few; j_gene: TRBJ2-1; d_gene: TRBD2; v_gene: TRBV4-3; CDR3aa: CASSQRPSGWGMNEQFF; CDR3nt: TGCGCCAGCAGCCAACGGCCTAGCGGATGGGGTATGAATGAGCAGTTCTTC
abundance: NA; j_gene: TRBJ1-2; d_gene: TRBD1; v_gene: TRBV5-4; CDR3aa: CASSPGRQGANYGYTF; CDR3nt: TGTGCCAGCAGCCCCGGGAGGCAGGGGGCGAACTATGGCTACACCTTC
abundance: NA; j_gene: TRBJ1-1; d_gene: NA; v_gene: TRBV19; CDR3aa: CASSRKTGENGEAFF; CDR3nt: TGTGCCAGTAGCCGAAAGACAGGTGAGAATGGTGAAGCTTTCTTT
abundance: NA; j_gene: TRBJ2-7; d_gene: NA; v_gene: TRBV12-3/TRBV12-4; CDR3aa: CASSPTGTYEQYF; CDR3nt: TGTGCCAGCAGCCCTACAGGTACCTACGAGCAGTACTTC
abundance: NA; j_gene: TRBJ2-7; d_gene: NA; v_gene: TRBV6-1; CDR3aa: CASSEAQGGSYEQYF; CDR3nt: TGTGCCAGCAGTGAAGCGCAGGGAGGATCCTACGAGCAGTACTTC
abundance: NA; j_gene: TRBJ2-3; d_gene: TRBD2; v_gene: TRBV27; CDR3aa: CASSLEGSGSTDTQYF; CDR3nt: TGTGCCAGCAGTTTAGAGGGTAGCGGGAGCACAGATACGCAGTATTTT
abundance: NA; j_gene: TRBJ2-5; d_gene: TRBD2; v_gene: TRBV28; CDR3aa: CASSPRLSSGRVFQETQYF; CDR3nt: TGTGCCAGCAGTCCCCGATTGTCTAGCGGGAGGGTGTTCCAAGAGACCCAGTACTTC
abundance: NA; j_gene: TRBJ2-1; d_gene: NA; v_gene: TRBV10-1; CDR3aa: CASSEGAPYNEQFF; CDR3nt: TGCGCCAGCAGTGAGGGGGCCCCCTACAATGAGCAGTTCTTC
abundance: NA; j_gene: TRBJ1-2; d_gene: NA; v_gene: TRBV20-1; CDR3aa: CSAARVYGYTF; CDR3nt: TGCAGTGCTGCCAGGGTCTATGGCTACACCTTC
abundance: NA; j_gene: TRBJ1-2; d_gene: TRBD1; v_gene: TRBV24-1; CDR3aa: CATSDGQGEGRNYGYTF; CDR3nt: TGTGCCACCAGTGACGGACAGGGGGAAGGTAGGAACTATGGCTACACCTTC
abundance: NA; j_gene: TRBJ1-2; d_gene: NA; v_gene: TRBV6-5; CDR3aa: CASSYSFGSNYGYTF; CDR3nt: TGTGCCAGCAGTTACTCTTTCGGTTCTAACTATGGCTACACCTTC
abundance: NA; j_gene: TRBJ2-1; d_gene: NA; v_gene: TRBV11-3; CDR3aa: CASSTPYNEQFF; CDR3nt: TGTGCCAGCAGCACTCCTTACAATGAGCAGTTCTTC
abundance: few; j_gene: TRBJ1-3; d_gene: NA; v_gene: TRBV11-2; CDR3aa: CASSVTDASGNTIYF; CDR3nt: TGTGCCAGCAGCGTCACAGACGCCTCTGGAAACACCATATATTTT
abundance: NA; j_gene: TRBJ2-6; d_gene: NA; v_gene: TRBV3-1/TRBV3-2; CDR3aa: CASSQDRSGANVLTF; CDR3nt: TGTGCCAGCAGCCAAGACAGATCTGGGGCCAACGTCCTGACTTTC
abundance: NA; j_gene: TRBJ2-7; d_gene: NA; v_gene: TRBV11-2; CDR3aa: CASSSDSGEQYF; CDR3nt: TGTGCCAGCAGCTCCGACTCGGGGGAGCAGTACTTC
abundance: NA; j_gene: TRBJ2-7; d_gene: NA; v_gene: TRBV28; CDR3aa: CASNGQPTYEQYF; CDR3nt: TGTGCCAGCAATGGACAGCCCACCTACGAGCAGTACTTC
abundance: NA; j_gene: TRBJ1-3; d_gene: NA; v_gene: TRBV6-6; CDR3aa: CASLGQGGNTIYF; CDR3nt: TGTGCCAGCTTGGGTCAGGGGGGAAACACCATATATTTT
abundance: NA; j_gene: TRBJ2-2; d_gene: TRBD2; v_gene: TRBV3-1/TRBV3-2; CDR3aa: CASSQDTGLADNTGELFF; CDR3nt: TGTGCCAGCAGCCAAGATACCGGGCTAGCGGACAACACCGGGGAGCTGTTTTTT
abundance: NA; j_gene: TRBJ2-2; d_gene: TRBD2; v_gene: TRBV14; CDR3aa: CASSANFGLARGELFF; CDR3nt: TGTGCCAGCAGCGCGAATTTTGGACTAGCGCGGGGGGAGCTGTTTTTT
abundance: NA; j_gene: TRBJ1-4; d_gene: NA; v_gene: TRBV7-9; CDR3aa: CASRWGNEKLFF; CDR3nt: TGTGCCAGCAGATGGGGCAATGAAAAACTGTTTTTT
abundance: NA; j_gene: TRBJ2-7; d_gene: NA; v_gene: TRBV7-9; CDR3aa: CASSLSHRGGQYF; CDR3nt: TGTGCCAGCAGCTTATCCCACAGGGGAGGGCAGTACTTC
abundance: NA; j_gene: TRBJ2-7; d_gene: NA; v_gene: TRBV4-1; CDR3aa: CASSQLAGYEQYF; CDR3nt: TGCGCCAGCAGCCAACTGGCGGGCTACGAGCAGTACTTC
abundance: NA; j_gene: TRBJ2-7; d_gene: TRBD1; v_gene: TRBV28; CDR3aa: CASNKGARYEQYF; CDR3nt: TGTGCCAGCAACAAGGGGGCGCGGTACGAGCAGTACTTC
abundance: NA; j_gene: TRBJ2-3; d_gene: NA; v_gene: TRBV19; CDR3aa: CASSIVGGESTDTQYF; CDR3nt: TGTGCCAGTAGTATAGTAGGCGGGGAGAGCACAGATACGCAGTATTTT